This entry features one TCR beta chain sequence. This clonotype was recorded a few times. The antigen it binds to is not known. No much larger clonotype is one base removed from it; base qualities were not supplied. V gives up 1 base and J gives up 5 bases, and the segment between their germline ends measures 21 bases. The CDR3 runs 17 amino acids, cysteine and phenylalanine included. Kept here is only the CDR3 DNA, which spans 51 bases and is read in frame from base 1. CDR1 and CDR2 (SEHNR, FQNEAQ) derive from the germline V gene (reference sequence). The data were taken from a study of T cells in Graves' hyperthyroidism and ophthalmopathy (dated by TCRdb to about 2019). Study-wide context: Peripheral blood was collected at initial diagnosis, before any treatment. After sampling, hyperthyroidism patients received methimazole starting at 30 mg daily, and ophthalmopathy patients received high-dose intravenous methylprednisolone. For training and testing, the 100 or so patients in the discovery cohort were randomly divided in a 7:3 ratio. The paper describes TCR Vbeta CDR3 sequencing of 135 peripheral blood samples, made up of under 50 ophthalmopathy patients, 70 to 80 hyperthyroidism patients and 17 progressor patients. A discovery cohort of about 95 patients, about 44 with Graves' ophthalmopathy and 55 to 65 with stable Graves' hyperthyroidism, was used to find distinguishing TCR V-J signatures. Thyroid tissue and blood T-cell repertoires from about six Graves' hyperthyroidism patients were also compared in the study. Prospective prediction of ophthalmopathy was tested in an independent validation cohort consisting of 18 hyperthyroidism patients and 15 to 17 patients who later progressed to ophthalmopathy. The research as a whole found: A model built on a 13 V-J signature distinguished ophthalmopathy from stable hyperthyroidism, reaching about 89% sensitivity and under 84% specificity in cross-validation and 80%/75% in testing. During validation, the model predicted progression to ophthalmopathy a median of roughly six months ahead of onset, with around 70% sensitivity and less than 85% specificity. No statistical method was used to fix the sample size in advance, and group allocation was not hidden from the investigators. Most expanded thyroid clonotypes (frequency above 0.001) were also detected in blood, suggesting blood repertoires may reflect thyroid immune responses.

Moderately to severely active disease, a Clinical Activity Score of at least 3, a NOSPECS grade of at least 4, and a duration under 3 months were present in ophthalmopathy patients. Patients with uncontrolled infections, other autoimmune diseases, pregnancy or lactation were excluded. Diagnoses were based on clinical symptoms, serum thyroxine and TRAb, thyroid ultrasound and orbital computed tomography. PBMCs were isolated from approximately 10 ml of fresh peripheral blood by Ficoll-Paque density gradient centrifugation. Total RNA was extracted using Trizol reagent, and RNA quality was assessed on an Agilent 2100 Bioanalyzer. Amplification of TCR beta CDR3 regions was carried out from RNA transcripts. The TCR CDR3 was subjected to a first round of RT-PCR using the HTBI primer set and the Qiagen OneStep RT-PCR kit. Libraries were constructed in a second round of multiplex PCR, after which size selection and purification were performed. Libraries were sequenced paired-end with 100 bp reads on an Illumina HiSeq2000. Concerning the study's data processing: SOAPnuke was used to process the raw data, with reads discarded if the reads contained adapters or uncalled bases, had a mean Phred below 15, or lacked an exact constant-primer or identifier match. COPE v1.2.5 was used to merge the high-quality paired reads, and each unique nucleotide sequence was defined as a clonotype. MiTCR v1.1 was used to align clonotypes to the IMGT TRBV, TRBD and TRBJ reference segments. Only V-J combinations with frequency above 0.0001, covering 99.2% of repertoires, were analysed. The TCS score was defined as F50 (clonal expansion) divided by E x V (chaos), with BLOSUM62-based TCRdist calculated between CDR3 peptides within each V-J. Welch's t-statistics and random forest reduced just over 500 V-J features to 10 to 15, which were used in a naive Bayes classifier (R e1071). TCRdb reprocessed the public reads (quality trimming at Q25 with fastp, clone calling with MiXCR) and kept in-frame beta chains. Entries that share a CDR3 protein sequence are merged under the most common genes and DNA. These V and J calls rely on TCRdb rather than the paper's analysis. This sample has roughly 640,000 distinct CDR3 sequences in its table, and more than 15% of those were observed once. Around 3.5% of the sample goes to the ten largest clones.

The sample was blood. The sequence links TRBV7-9 to TRBJ2-7, with the identity of the D gene unclear. This sequence was found in a woman aged 40 to 49 with Graves' ophthalmopathy. The CDR3 is CASSLVGVARAPHEQYF. The nucleotides are TGTGCCAGCAGCTTAGTGGGTGTCGCCAGAGCCCCCCACGAGCAGTACTTC.